The 6 T cell receptor beta chains presented below share a single source sample, sequenced in a study of T cells in tumors after PD-1 blockade. Some clones are missing from TCRdb's copy, which holds only in-frame ones; the method was immunoSEQ multiplex PCR. The sample lists about 21,000 clones, approximately 84% occurring once. The sample here was PBMCs, taken after anti-PD-1 therapy. The receptors derive from a human donor with advanced basal cell or squamous cell carcinoma (not recorded which).

A few counts support this clone. J is TRBJ1-6 and V is TRBV28; D is possibly TRBD1 (5 bases). Trimming left V 3 bases short and J 6 bases short, with 9 bases between. CDR3 size: 14 residues. CDR1 and CDR2 (germline): MDHEN, SYDVKM. The CDR3: CASSLHDSNSPLHF. The CDR3 bases are TGTGCCAGCAGTTTGCACGACAGTAATTCACCCCTCCACTTT.

The gene calls are TRBV20-1 and TRBJ1-1, with a tentative D call TRBD1 (5 bases). CDR3 length equals 11 residues. CDR1 is DFQATT, CDR2 SNEGSKA, per germline (reference sequence). V lost 5 bases and J 10 bases, leaving 14 bases between the germline ends. The CDR3 DNA sequence: TGCAGTGCTCGGAGGAGGGGTCCAGCTTTCTTT. Translated: CSARRRGPAFF.

This sequence joins TRBV11-3 and TRBJ2-1; D is undetermined. The V and J ends lost 7 bases and 7 bases respectively, with 11 bases between them. CDR3 length: 12 residues. Germline loops: CDR1 SGHNT, CDR2 YENEEA. CDR3 in DNA: TGTGCCAGCACAATAGATAGAAATGAGCAGTTCTTC. Translation gives CASTIDRNEQFF.

The chain couples TRBV18 to TRBJ1-6; 7 bases agree with TRBD1. Germline V gene lookup returns CDR1 KGHSH and CDR2 LQKENI. V lost 5 bases to trimming and J lost 7 bases; unmatched junction nucleotides: 2. This CDR3 spans 13 amino acids. The CDR3 loop reads CASSDRDNSPLHF. CDR3 bases: TGTGCCAGCTCAGACAGGGACAATTCACCCCTCCACTTT.

The V call is TRBV4-1, the J call TRBJ1-6, with TRBD1 matching over 7 bases. The junction had 9 bases not matched to a gene; V was cut back by 4 bases and J by 6 bases. The CDR3 consists of 16 residues. Per germline, CDR1 MGHRA and CDR2 YSYEKL. The CDR3: CASSPQKGQPNSPLHF. The DNA of the CDR3 is TGCGCCAGCAGCCCCCAAAAGGGACAGCCTAATTCACCCCTCCACTTT.

This clone was observed once. The rearrangement links TRBV24-1 to TRBJ2-2; weak D call: TRBD1 (6 bases). V was cut by 9 bases and J by 6 bases, with 13 bases left in between. Germline lookup yields CDR1 KGHDR and CDR2 SFDVKD. This CDR3 has 13 residues. CDR3 protein: CATAQGWAGELFF. CDR3 sequence (DNA): TGTGCCACCGCACAGGGATGGGCCGGGGAGCTGTTTTTT.